The T cell receptor (beta chain) described here comes from a study of cytomegalovirus exposure and HLA in healthy donors. Whole-study findings and limits: TCR beta chains numbering more than 150 were designated cytomegalovirus-associated. In a later analysis, productive TCRs from donors in an Asian-associated ancestry cluster reportedly carried fewer N-insertions than the cohort mean. Both high specificity and high sensitivity reportedly marked the classifier's diagnosis of cytomegalovirus status.

The PCR contained 60 Vbeta and 13 Jbeta primers. Using immunoSEQ multiplex PCR, the repertoire was profiled, and TCRdb retains in-frame clones only, with some absent. Found here are more than 30,000 clones, roughly two thirds of them singletons; the top ten hold roughly 9.1%. V was trimmed by 5 bases and J by 2 bases, leaving 15 bases between them. There are 15 residues in the CDR3. Germline assignment: CDR1 SGHAT and CDR2 FQNNGV. With regard to this clone: Antigen specificity is unknown.

The sequenced sample was PBMCs. The sequence was collected from a man aged 35-49 years in good health and CMV-seropositive. The chain combines TRBV11-2 with TRBJ2-5; TRBD2 might be the D (5 bases). The DNA for the CDR3 is TGTGCCAGCAGCCCGGACGGGGTGCAGCAAGAGACCCAGTACTTC. It encodes CASSPDGVQQETQYF.